These 27 T cell receptor beta chains were all obtained from the same sample, sequenced in a study of T cells in tuberculosis. The protocol was immunoSEQ multiplex PCR, while the TCRdb copy is restricted to in-frame clones and leaves out a portion. The sample has about 88,000 clones, about nine tenths seen once. After thawing and overnight rest, PBMC were stained with GMM-loaded CD1B tetramer, viability dye and anti-CD3 for sorting. The lipid loaded on the CD1B tetramers was C32 glucose monomycolate from Rhodococcus equi. The sequencing sample was made of CD1b-GMM tetramer-negative cells sorted from PBMCs. These receptors all stem from an adult woman with latent tuberculosis.

This chain connects TRBV6-6 to TRBJ2-5; possible D gene TRBD1, 6 bases. V lost 8 bases and J 1 base, leaving 14 bases between the germline ends. There are 14 residues in the CDR3. Germline V gene sequence: CDR1 MNHNY, CDR2 SVGAGI (reference sequence). The CDR3 region is CASAFGRGQETQYF. The CDR3 region has the DNA TGTGCCAGCGCCTTCGGCAGGGGCCAAGAGACCCAGTACTTC.

The rearrangement joins TRBV28 to TRBJ1-3; 7 bases fit TRBD1. Germline CDR1 is MDHEN and CDR2 is SYDVKM. The CDR3 sequence is 15 residues long. V lost 5 bases, J lost 4 bases, and 8 bases stayed unmatched. This CDR3 reads CASSPPGTAGNTIYF. As DNA, the CDR3 is TGTGCCAGCAGTCCTCCCGGGACAGCAGGAAACACCATATATTTT.

The V gene is TRBV12-5, the J gene TRBJ2-2; 7 bases match TRBD1. Germline CDR1 reads LGHNT; CDR2 reads FRNRAP. The CDR3 is made up of 18 amino acids. V shed 3 bases and J 3 bases; nucleotides not matched to a gene: 13. The CDR3 DNA follows: TGTGCTAGTGGTTTTCCCATGAAGGGGGACAGTCACACCGGGGAGCTGTTTTTT. Protein product: CASGFPMKGDSHTGELFF.

The chain recombines TRBV2 with TRBJ2-1; 9 bases agree with TRBD1. The CDR3 contains 15 residues. Germline trimming cut 4 bases from V and 2 bases from J; bases unmatched to any gene: 3. CDR1 and CDR2 (germline): SNHLY, FYNNEI. CDR3 region: CASSGGQGPYNEQFF. CDR3 bases: TGTGCCAGCAGTGGGGGACAGGGACCCTACAATGAGCAGTTCTTC.

This clone showed up just once. J is TRBJ1-3 and V is TRBV5-4; D is unclear. Trimming stripped 0 bases from V and 6 bases from J, with 4 bases between. This CDR3 comprises 12 residues. In germline, CDR1 is SGHNT, CDR2 YYREEE (reference sequence). The CDR3 spells CASSLAVNTIYF. In nucleotides, the CDR3 is TGTGCCAGCAGCTTGGCGGTAAACACCATATATTTT.

The chain uses TRBV9 and TRBJ2-2; D remains ambiguous. Germline-derived CDR1 and CDR2 are SGDLS and YYNGEE. Trimming pared 1 base from V and 2 bases from J, leaving 9 bases between. This CDR3 is 15 amino acids long. Here the CDR3 DNA reads TGTGCCAGCAGCGTACGAGCTGTTAACACCGGGGAGCTGTTTTTT. It yields the protein CASSVRAVNTGELFF.

The chain is built from TRBV6-6 and TRBJ1-4, with D hard to call. The germline V and J ends were trimmed by 8 bases and 8 bases, with 12 bases remaining between them. CDR1 and CDR2 from the germline V gene are MNHNY and SVGAGI (reference sequence). The CDR3 is made up of 12 amino acids. The CDR3 DNA follows: TGTGCCAGCTGCGAGCTCATGGAAAAACTGTTTTTT. This encodes CASCELMEKLFF.

This clone was picked up a small number of times. The chain is built from TRBV19 and TRBJ1-3; D gene unclear. The V gene's germline CDR1 is LNHDA and CDR2 SQIVND (reference sequence). This CDR3 has 15 amino acids. Trimming cost V 5 bases and J 4 bases, with 15 bases left between them. This CDR3 reads CASSYRELLGNTIYF. The CDR3 DNA sequence: TGTGCCAGTAGTTACCGGGAACTCCTGGGAAACACCATATATTTT.

This chain joins TRBV10-2 and TRBJ2-7; 11 bases agree with TRBD1. V was clipped by 0 bases and J by 3 bases; unmatched bases: 19. Per the germline V gene, CDR1 is WSHSY and CDR2 is SAAADI. This CDR3 is built from 21 residues. The CDR3 here is CASSESRRGGTGGRSIYEQYF. In DNA form, the CDR3 reads TGCGCCAGCAGTGAGTCTCGGAGGGGCGGGACAGGGGGTCGGTCTATCTACGAGCAGTACTTC.

This chain joins TRBV11-3 and TRBJ1-3; 10 bases map to TRBD1. V lost 5 bases, J lost 4 bases, and 5 bases stayed unmatched. The V gene's germline CDR1 is SGHNT and CDR2 YENEEA. CDR3 size: 15 residues. CDR3 coding DNA: TGTGCCAGCAGCCCGGGACAGGGGCTAGGAAACACCATATATTTT. Translated, it gives CASSPGQGLGNTIYF. Filled out from reference TRBV11-3 and TRBJ1-3, the complete variable domain reads EAGVVQSPRYKIIEKKQPVAFWCNPISGHNTLYWYLQNLGQGPELLIRYENEEAVDDSQLPKDRFSAERLKGVDSTLKIQPAELGDSAVYLCASSPGQGLGNTIYFGEGSWLTVV.

This clone was seen once. This chain connects TRBV15 to TRBJ2-2, with 7 bases matching TRBD2. The CDR3 runs to 17 residues. Germline V gene lookup returns CDR1 LNHNV and CDR2 YYDKDF (reference sequence). V gave up 0 bases and J gave up 0 bases; unmatched junction bases: 4. CDR3 sequence (DNA): TGTGCCACCAGCAGAGATAGTCTAGCGGCGAACACCGGGGAGCTGTTTTTT. Amino acid sequence: CATSRDSLAANTGELFF.

The chain recombines TRBV19 with TRBJ1-1, with 9 bases lining up with TRBD1. Trimming at V came to 4 bases and at J to 4 bases, leaving 7 bases not matched to a gene. Germline values: CDR1 LNHDA, CDR2 SQIVND (reference sequence). The CDR3 has 15 residues. For the CDR3, the DNA is TGTGCCAGTAGTACGACAGGGGGTGGGGGCACTGAAGCTTTCTTT. Translated, it gives CASSTTGGGGTEAFF.

The chain employs TRBV27 and TRBJ1-2; D remains unclear. This CDR3 contains 14 residues. CDR1 MNHEY and CDR2 SMNVEV come from the germline V gene (reference sequence). Trimming stripped 4 bases from V and 4 bases from J, with 13 bases between. The CDR3 here is CASSYYGTGYGYTF. CDR3 bases: TGTGCCAGCAGTTACTACGGTACGGGCTATGGCTACACCTTC.

With regard to this clone: The same CDR3 is also encoded by other DNA sequences in this sample. The CDR3 DNA follows: TGTGCCAGCAGCCAAGAAGTGAGAGAATTCAACTCACCCCTCCACTTT. Amino acids: CASSQEVREFNSPLHF. J is TRBJ1-6 and V is TRBV4-2, with D uncertain. The germline V gene has CDR1 LGHNA and CDR2 YNFKEQ. There are 16 residues in the CDR3. V lost 0 bases, J lost 10 bases, and 16 bases lay in between.

The CDR3 region is CASSLWGETGSYEQYF. CDR3 DNA: TGTGCCAGCAGCTTGTGGGGGGAAACAGGCTCCTACGAGCAGTACTTC. The V and J genes are TRBV5-6 and TRBJ2-7; D might be TRBD2 (6 bases). The germline V and J ends were trimmed by 1 base and 0 bases, with 14 bases remaining between them. Germline V gene sequence: CDR1 SGHDT, CDR2 YYEEEE. The CDR3 runs 16 residues.

V is TRBV6-5 and J is TRBJ2-2; D is unclear. Germline loops: CDR1 MNHEY, CDR2 SVGAGI. V was shortened by 11 bases and J by 4 bases, with 14 bases between the two germline ends. CDR3 length equals 13 residues. The DNA of the CDR3 is TGTGCCGCGCGGCAGCCGGGCACCGGGGAGCTGTTTTTT. This sequence encodes CAARQPGTGELFF.

The chain is built from TRBV2 and TRBJ2-6; D is possibly TRBD2 (5 bases). Between the trimmed V and J ends, which lost 7 bases and 0 bases, there was a span of 13 bases. There are 16 residues in the CDR3. Germline loops: CDR1 SNHLY, CDR2 FYNNEI. The CDR3 DNA sequence: TGTGCCAGCAACCAACTAGTGCCCTCTGGGGCCAACGTCCTGACTTTC. This encodes CASNQLVPSGANVLTF.

The chain combines TRBV18 with TRBJ2-5; 10 bases are shared with TRBD2. This CDR3 region has 18 residues. Germline lookup yields CDR1 KGHSH and CDR2 LQKENI. The ends lost 1 base at V and 5 bases at J; junction bases unmatched: 13. Here the CDR3 reads CASSPRLQRGGVEETQYF. The CDR3 nucleotides read TGTGCCAGCTCACCACGGTTGCAGCGGGGGGGCGTAGAGGAGACCCAGTACTTC.

This clone showed up just once. The chain is built from TRBV12-5 and TRBJ1-5, with D unresolved. This CDR3 has 17 amino acids. V shed 2 bases and J shed 0 bases, with 14 bases lying between them. Germline assignment: CDR1 LGHNT and CDR2 FRNRAP. The CDR3 spells CASGLLEAPNSNQPQHF. The DNA of the CDR3 is TGTGCTAGTGGTTTGTTGGAGGCCCCTAATAGCAATCAGCCCCAGCATTTT.

The chain recombines TRBV10-3 with TRBJ1-1; possible D gene TRBD1, 5 bases. The CDR3 has 15 amino acids. Germline CDR1 and CDR2: ENHRY and SYGVKD. V was cut by 7 bases and J by 1 base, with 16 bases left in between. CDR3 DNA: TGTGCCATCAATGGGGTCGAAGGGGCGAACACTGAAGCTTTCTTT. It yields the protein CAINGVEGANTEAFF.

This chain uses TRBV5-6 with TRBJ1-1, with 8 positions matching TRBD1. Germline CDR1 is SGHDT and CDR2 is YYEEEE. With 4 bases clipped from V and 10 bases from J, the junction kept 9 bases outside the gene matches. The CDR3 has 13 residues. The CDR3 sequence: CASSQRTGRGAFF. The CDR3 nucleotides are TGTGCCAGCAGCCAGAGGACAGGGAGGGGAGCTTTCTTT.

This chain uses TRBV4-1 with TRBJ1-1; D unresolved. Germline V lookup: CDR1 MGHRA, CDR2 YSYEKL. CDR3 length: 17 residues. V was shortened by 2 bases and J by 0 bases, with 16 bases between the two germline ends. CDR3 DNA sequence: TGCGCCAGCAGCCAACTCAAATCCGAGTCAATGAACACTGAAGCTTTCTTT. It translates to CASSQLKSESMNTEAFF.

The genes are TRBV30 and TRBJ2-5, with TRBD1 identical over 8 bases. The germline gives CDR1 GTSNPN, CDR2 SVGIG (reference sequence). CDR3 length: 14 residues. Trimming removed 2 bases from V and 2 bases from J; junction bases left unmatched: 4. In nucleotides, the CDR3 is TGTGCCTGGAGTACCCGACAGGGGCAAGAGACCCAGTACTTC. It is translated as CAWSTRQGQETQYF.

This clone was found a few times. The rearrangement uses TRBV28 and TRBJ2-5, with 9 bases aligning to TRBD1. The V gene end was trimmed by 6 bases and the J gene end by 0 bases; junction bases not matched to a gene: 5. CDR3 length: 15 amino acids. Germline V gene lookup returns CDR1 MDHEN and CDR2 SYDVKM. The CDR3 DNA is TGTGCCAGCAGCACAGGGGGCTCGTACCAAGAGACCCAGTACTTC. This gives the protein CASSTGGSYQETQYF.

The chain is built from TRBV7-2 and TRBJ2-3; 9 bases line up with TRBD2. The CDR3 has 16 amino acids. Germline values: CDR1 SGHTA, CDR2 FQGNSA. V gave up 2 bases and J gave up 0 bases; unmatched junction bases: 3. In DNA form, the CDR3 reads TGTGCCAGCAGCTTACAAAGCGGGGGGAGCACAGATACGCAGTATTTT. Its protein is CASSLQSGGSTDTQYF.

The gene calls are TRBV7-3 and TRBJ2-5, with D tentatively TRBD2 (6 bases). The V gene's germline CDR1 is SGHTA and CDR2 FQGTGA. Trimming removed 0 bases at V and 5 bases at J, with 10 bases between. This CDR3 contains 14 residues. The CDR3 DNA sequence: TGTGCCAGCAGCTTAACGGGGGGTGCGGAGACCCAGTACTTC. This sequence encodes CASSLTGGAETQYF.

This chain links TRBV5-1 with TRBJ1-2; 8 nucleotides align to TRBD1. The CDR3 is 16 residues long. Germline assignment: CDR1 SGHRS and CDR2 YFSETQ. J gave up 5 bases and V 4 bases, and 13 bases lay outside the gene matches. In DNA form, the CDR3 reads TGCGCCAGCAGCCTGGACAGGGCCCGCTCGGGATATGGCTACACCTTC. It specifies CASSLDRARSGYGYTF.